This T cell receptor beta chain stems from a study of cytomegalovirus exposure and HLA in healthy donors. This clone came up a few times. Germline V CDR1 and CDR2: SQVTM, ANQGSEA. The CDR3 has 14 residues. V trimming: 6 bases; J trimming: 4 bases; junction bases outside the gene matches: 8. With 60 Vbeta and 13 Jbeta primers, the PCR was carried out. The method was immunoSEQ multiplex PCR; TCRdb's version includes in-frame clones alone and lacks a portion of them. The profile shows around 100,000 clones, roughly 73% of them singletons. The sequenced sample consisted of PBMCs. The clonotype was recovered from a male donor in good health and CMV-seropositive. This chain uses TRBV29-1 with TRBJ2-7; TRBD1 matches 11 bases. The CDR3 coding sequence is TGCAGCGTCGCCTACGGACAGGGGGCATACGAGCAGTACTTC. Translating gives CSVAYGQGAYEQYF.